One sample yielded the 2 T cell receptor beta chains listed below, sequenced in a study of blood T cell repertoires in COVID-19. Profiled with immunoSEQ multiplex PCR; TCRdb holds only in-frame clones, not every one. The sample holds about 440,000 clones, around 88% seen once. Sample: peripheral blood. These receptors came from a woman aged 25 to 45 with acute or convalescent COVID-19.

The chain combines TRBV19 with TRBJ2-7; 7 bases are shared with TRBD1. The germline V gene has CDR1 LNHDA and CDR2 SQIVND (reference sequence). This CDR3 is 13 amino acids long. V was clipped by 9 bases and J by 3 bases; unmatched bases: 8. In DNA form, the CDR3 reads TGTGCCAGCAACGACAGGGCAGGCTACGAGCAGTACTTC. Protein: CASNDRAGYEQYF.

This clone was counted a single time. The CDR3 coding sequence is TGTGCCAGCAGCCAAGAAGGTGGGACTAGCGGGGGGCGGCCAGATACGCAGTATTTT. Its protein is CASSQEGGTSGGRPDTQYF. The J gene is TRBJ2-3, the V gene TRBV4-2; the match to TRBD2 covers 15 bases. CDR1 and CDR2 (germline): LGHNA, YNFKEQ. V lost 0 bases and J lost 4; bases outside the gene matches: 8. The CDR3 runs to 19 residues.